This T cell receptor beta chain was captured by sequencing in a study of blood T cell repertoires in COVID-19. In the study's own analysis: Amplification of reference gene primers provided the estimated nucleated cell counts. Clones were sequenced by immunoSEQ multiplex PCR, and TCRdb holds only the in-frame ones, with some missing. V and J calls and clone size are those listed in that table; D and trimming were worked out from the DNA. The data show some 150,000 clones, about nine tenths seen once. The CDR3 is made up of 15 amino acids. Per germline, CDR1 MNHEY and CDR2 SVGAGI. Remarks on this clone: At one end the junction does not follow the germline gene, possibly because of a read error.

Material for sequencing was peripheral blood. The receptor's source is an older woman with COVID-19, enrolled during active disease. This rearrangement joins TRBV6-5 to TRBJ1-5, with 7 bases identical to TRBD1. The CDR3: CASSNSGTVNQPQHF. The CDR3 DNA reads as TGTGCCAGCAGTAACTCCGGGACAGTCAATCAGCCCCAGCATTTT.